The sequence of this T cell receptor beta chain was determined in a study of T-cell reconstitution after alpha-beta-depleted transplantation in children. Losses at the gene ends were 0 bases for V and 8 bases for J; bases not matched to a gene: 7. From germline, CDR1 is LNHNV and CDR2 YYDKDF (reference sequence). The CDR3 runs to 15 residues. During its preparation, the TCRbeta library received unique molecular identifiers. MiXCR, run by TCRdb on the PCR reads, gives a single entry per CDR3 protein. The table shows fewer than 400,000 distinct CDR3 sequences, with about a fifth occurring only once. This specimen consisted of PBMCs from the stem cell graft donor, obtained from the stem cell graft. The clonotype was recovered from a human donor who donated a stem cell graft to a child with acute myeloid leukemia. The chain uses TRBV15 and TRBJ2-1, with TRBD1 matching 7 bases. The CDR3 loop reads CATSRDWTGSYEQFF. The DNA of the CDR3 is TGTGCCACCAGCAGAGACTGGACAGGTTCGTATGAGCAGTTCTTC.